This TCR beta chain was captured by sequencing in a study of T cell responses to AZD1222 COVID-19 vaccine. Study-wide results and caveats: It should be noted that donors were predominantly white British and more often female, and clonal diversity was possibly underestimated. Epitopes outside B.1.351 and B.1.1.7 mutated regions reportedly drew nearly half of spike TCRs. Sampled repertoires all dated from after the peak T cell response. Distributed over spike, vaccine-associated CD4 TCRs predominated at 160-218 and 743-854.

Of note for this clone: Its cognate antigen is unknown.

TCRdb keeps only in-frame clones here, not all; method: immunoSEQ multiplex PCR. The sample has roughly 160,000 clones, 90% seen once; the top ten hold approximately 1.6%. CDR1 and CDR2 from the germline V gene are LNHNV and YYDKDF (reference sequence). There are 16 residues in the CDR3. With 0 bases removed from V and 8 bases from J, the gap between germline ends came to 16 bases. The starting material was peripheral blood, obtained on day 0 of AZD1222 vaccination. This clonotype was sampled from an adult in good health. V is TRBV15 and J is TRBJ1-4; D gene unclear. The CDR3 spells CATSRDFGSRTEKLFF. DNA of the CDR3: TGTGCCACCAGCAGAGATTTCGGGTCCCGTACGGAAAAACTGTTTTTT.